These 9 T cell receptor beta chains were sequenced from one sample in a study of blood T cell repertoires in COVID-19. The protocol was immunoSEQ multiplex PCR, while the TCRdb copy is restricted to in-frame clones and leaves out a portion. Here the sample spans 76,000 or so clones, around 90% being singletons. Sequenced sample: peripheral blood. These receptors came from a man younger than 40 with acute or convalescent COVID-19.

The chain carries TRBV6-5 and TRBJ1-3, with 7 bases that match TRBD1. With 6 bases clipped from V and 8 bases from J, the junction kept 1 base outside the gene matches. CDR1 MNHEY and CDR2 SVGAGI come from the germline V gene. This CDR3 has 11 residues. CDR3 sequence (DNA): TGTGCCAGCAGCCAGGGGGACACCATATATTTT. Amino acids: CASSQGDTIYF.

This chain connects TRBV28 to TRBJ2-5; D call uncertain. This CDR3 has 14 amino acids. Germline values: CDR1 MDHEN, CDR2 SYDVKM. Deletions cut 5 bases from V and 5 bases from J, with 15 bases between. The CDR3: CASSRPRLRETQYF. In nucleotides, the CDR3 is TGTGCCAGCAGTCGACCCCGATTGAGGGAGACCCAGTACTTC.

This chain uses TRBV7-9 with TRBJ2-2, with D perhaps TRBD2 (6 bases). Trimming took 4 bases from V and 3 from J, leaving 15 bases between them. This CDR3 spans 16 amino acids. From germline, CDR1 is SEHNR and CDR2 FQNEAQ (reference sequence). The DNA for the CDR3 is TGTGCCAGCAGCTCCAGCACGGGAGTGGACACCGGGGAGCTGTTTTTT. Translating it yields CASSSSTGVDTGELFF.

The chain is built from TRBV28 and TRBJ2-1; 13 bases line up with TRBD2. Germline lookup yields CDR1 MDHEN and CDR2 SYDVKM. This CDR3 is 15 amino acids long. V lost 3 bases to trimming and J lost 10 bases; unmatched junction nucleotides: 6. The CDR3 DNA reads as TGTGCCAGCAGTTTGACTAGCGGGAGGTCAGGAGAGCAGTTCTTC. Its translation: CASSLTSGRSGEQFF.

V gene TRBV10-2 combines with J gene TRBJ1-5; the D is unclear. The CDR3 is 15 residues long. Germline V gene data show CDR1 as WSHSY and CDR2 as SAAADI. V lost 4 bases to trimming and J lost 0 bases, with 10 bases between them. The CDR3 sequence: CASSGGSLSNQPQHF. The CDR3 DNA sequence: TGCGCCAGCAGTGGCGGCAGCCTTAGCAATCAGCCCCAGCATTTT.

The V call is TRBV15, the J call TRBJ2-7; TRBD2 might be the D (5 bases). V shed 3 bases and J shed 6 bases, with 9 bases lying between them. The length of the CDR3 is 12 residues. Per the germline V gene, CDR1 is LNHNV and CDR2 is YYDKDF (reference sequence). As DNA, the CDR3 is TGTGCCACCAGCAGTGGTGGGAGCGAGCAGTACTTC. Amino acids: CATSSGGSEQYF.

This clone was counted only a few times. This rearrangement joins TRBV30 to TRBJ1-5; the D is unclear. The CDR3 spans 13 residues. The V end was cut by 2 bases, the J end by 0 bases, with 5 bases between. Germline CDR1 reads GTSNPN; CDR2 reads SVGIG (reference sequence). In DNA form, the CDR3 reads TGTGCCTGGAGTAGAGATAGCAATCAGCCCCAGCATTTT. This codes for CAWSRDSNQPQHF. The whole variable domain, remainder taken from reference TRBV30 and TRBJ1-5, is SQTIHQWPATLVQPVGSPLSLECTVEGTSNPNLYWYRQAAGRGLQLLFYSVGIGQISSEVPQNLSASRPQDRQFILSSKKLLLSDSGFYLCAWSRDSNQPQHFGDGTRLSIL.

The rearrangement joins TRBV25-1 to TRBJ1-1; D is perhaps TRBD1 (5 bases). CDR1 MGHDK and CDR2 SYGVNS come from the germline V gene. The V end lost 8 bases, the J end lost 0 bases, and 10 bases lay between the germline ends. The CDR3 is made up of 13 amino acids. The CDR3 DNA is TGTGCCAGCGGCACAGGCCTGAACACTGAAGCTTTCTTT. Amino acid sequence: CASGTGLNTEAFF.

The CDR3 sequence is CASSLAGLNGYTF. CDR3 bases: TGTGCCAGCAGTTTAGCGGGGTTAAATGGCTACACCTTC. The V and J genes are TRBV28 and TRBJ1-2; D uncertain. V was clipped by 2 bases and J by 6 bases, with 10 bases between them. This CDR3 has 13 amino acids. The germline CDR1 and CDR2 sequences are MDHEN and SYDVKM.